A selection of T cell receptor beta chains follows, all from one sample in a study of blood T cell repertoires in COVID-19. Sequencing used immunoSEQ multiplex PCR; TCRdb keeps in-frame clones, though not all of them. Of 150,000 to 200,000 clones in the sample, around 85% are singletons; the top ten hold 6.9%. Material: peripheral blood. The receptors were sampled from a man older than 75 with COVID-19, enrolled during active disease. The CDR3 runs from the conserved cysteine through the conserved F or W. The order of the fields is CDR3 DNA, CDR3 protein, clone size, J gene, D gene, V gene. The D gene is left open where the match is weak. Rows give clone size only sometimes, using once, few, many, or a class for an expanded clone.

CDR3nt: TGTGCCAGTAGTATAGAAACAGGGGAGCCAGAAAAACTGTTTTTT
CDR3aa: CASSIETGEPEKLFF
abundance: NA
j_gene: TRBJ1-4
d_gene: TRBD1
v_gene: TRBV19

CDR3nt: TGTGCCAGCAGCCCACTAGCGGGGGGGAGCAGCTCCTACAATGAGCAGTTCTTC
CDR3aa: CASSPLAGGSSSYNEQFF
abundance: NA
j_gene: TRBJ2-1
d_gene: TRBD2
v_gene: TRBV5-5

CDR3nt: TGCAGCGTTGTACCCCGACTTTTGAACACTGAAGCTTTCTTT
CDR3aa: CSVVPRLLNTEAFF
abundance: NA
j_gene: TRBJ1-1
d_gene: NA
v_gene: TRBV29-1

CDR3nt: TGTGCCAGCAGTTCCTCGGGACTCGCGAACACTGAAGCTTTCTTT
CDR3aa: CASSSSGLANTEAFF
abundance: NA
j_gene: TRBJ1-1
d_gene: NA
v_gene: TRBV6-5

CDR3nt: TGTGCCAGCAGTTTTTCGGGACAGTTAAACTATGGCTACACCTTC
CDR3aa: CASSFSGQLNYGYTF
abundance: NA
j_gene: TRBJ1-2
d_gene: TRBD1
v_gene: TRBV28

CDR3nt: TGTGCCACCGTTACTAGCGAAGGGCTTTTGGATGAGCAGTTCTTC
CDR3aa: CATVTSEGLLDEQFF
abundance: NA
j_gene: TRBJ2-1
d_gene: TRBD2
v_gene: TRBV6-6

CDR3nt: TGTGCCACCAGTGACGGCGGGAGATGGGAGACCCAGTACTTC
CDR3aa: CATSDGGRWETQYF
abundance: NA
j_gene: TRBJ2-5
d_gene: TRBD2
v_gene: TRBV24-1

CDR3nt: TGCAGTGCTAGTGGTCAGGGAGGTGAAAAACTGTTTTTT
CDR3aa: CSASGQGGEKLFF
abundance: NA
j_gene: TRBJ1-4
d_gene: NA
v_gene: TRBV20-1

CDR3nt: TGTGCCAGCAGCATGAACCCAGGGGGCAACTATGGCTACACCTTC
CDR3aa: CASSMNPGGNYGYTF
abundance: NA
j_gene: TRBJ1-2
d_gene: TRBD1
v_gene: TRBV7-2

CDR3nt: TGCGCCAGCAACCTACAGGGAGCCGCGGGAGAGACCCAGTACTTC
CDR3aa: CASNLQGAAGETQYF
abundance: once
j_gene: TRBJ2-5
d_gene: NA
v_gene: TRBV5-1

CDR3nt: TGCAGCGTTTCAGGGACAGAAGATTCTCCCCTCCACTTT
CDR3aa: CSVSGTEDSPLHF
abundance: NA
j_gene: TRBJ1-6
d_gene: TRBD1
v_gene: TRBV29-1

CDR3nt: TGTGCCAGCAGTGCAACAGGGGTGAGTAACTATGGCTACACCTTC
CDR3aa: CASSATGVSNYGYTF
abundance: NA
j_gene: TRBJ1-2
d_gene: TRBD1
v_gene: TRBV6-4

CDR3nt: TGTGCCAGCAGTCCCCCGGGGGTCGAATCACCCCTCCACTTT
CDR3aa: CASSPPGVESPLHF
abundance: NA
j_gene: TRBJ1-6
d_gene: NA
v_gene: TRBV28

CDR3nt: TGTGCCACCAGTGATCAGGGGGCTCACTCCGGTAAGGAGCAGTACTTC
CDR3aa: CATSDQGAHSGKEQYF
abundance: once
j_gene: TRBJ2-7
d_gene: TRBD1
v_gene: TRBV24-1

CDR3nt: TGTGCCAGCAGAAGGAGCGGCGGTCAAGAGACCCAGTACTTC
CDR3aa: CASRRSGGQETQYF
abundance: NA
j_gene: TRBJ2-5
d_gene: NA
v_gene: TRBV2

CDR3nt: TGTGCCAGCAGAGGGGGCAGGGAAGCTGGAAACACCATATATTTT
CDR3aa: CASRGGREAGNTIYF
abundance: NA
j_gene: TRBJ1-3
d_gene: TRBD1
v_gene: TRBV6-5

CDR3nt: TGTGCCAGTAGCCCTGCAGGGGGCACCTCCTACGAGCAGTACTTC
CDR3aa: CASSPAGGTSYEQYF
abundance: NA
j_gene: TRBJ2-7
d_gene: TRBD1
v_gene: TRBV19

CDR3nt: TGCGCCAGCAGCCAAGAAATGGGGGCCGGCCGTGAAAAACTGTTTTTT
CDR3aa: CASSQEMGAGREKLFF
abundance: NA
j_gene: TRBJ1-4
d_gene: NA
v_gene: TRBV4-1

CDR3nt: TGCAGCTCCAGGACTAGCGGAGGCACAGATACGCAGTATTTT
CDR3aa: CSSRTSGGTDTQYF
abundance: NA
j_gene: TRBJ2-3
d_gene: TRBD2
v_gene: TRBV29-1

CDR3nt: TGTGCCAGCACCGAAGTGGCAGGGGACACTGAAGCTTTCTTT
CDR3aa: CASTEVAGDTEAFF
abundance: once
j_gene: TRBJ1-1
d_gene: NA
v_gene: TRBV2

CDR3nt: TGTGCCAGCAGCGTCTCAGGGATTCCCTACGAGCAGTACTTC
CDR3aa: CASSVSGIPYEQYF
abundance: NA
j_gene: TRBJ2-7
d_gene: NA
v_gene: TRBV7-8

CDR3nt: TGTGCCAGCGGGGCGGTTCACGAGCAGTACTTC
CDR3aa: CASGAVHEQYF
abundance: NA
j_gene: TRBJ2-7
d_gene: NA
v_gene: TRBV6-5

CDR3nt: TGTGCCAGCAGCTCCTTGACAGGGGGCGGAAAGAATGGCTACACCTTC
CDR3aa: CASSSLTGGGKNGYTF
abundance: NA
j_gene: TRBJ1-2
d_gene: TRBD1
v_gene: TRBV11-2

CDR3nt: TGTGCCAGCAGCGGGGTAGCGAGAAACAATGAGCAGTTCTTC
CDR3aa: CASSGVARNNEQFF
abundance: once
j_gene: TRBJ2-1
d_gene: NA
v_gene: TRBV9

CDR3nt: TGTGCCAGCAGGCTCGGTGGGAACACTGAAGCTTTCTTT
CDR3aa: CASRLGGNTEAFF
abundance: NA
j_gene: TRBJ1-1
d_gene: NA
v_gene: TRBV2

CDR3nt: TGTGCCAGCAGCTTAGACGACAGGGGGGGTGAAAAACTGTTTTTT
CDR3aa: CASSLDDRGGEKLFF
abundance: NA
j_gene: TRBJ1-4
d_gene: TRBD1
v_gene: TRBV7-8

CDR3nt: TGTGCCAGCAGCCCTGGGACAGAAAATTCACCCCTCCACTTT
CDR3aa: CASSPGTENSPLHF
abundance: NA
j_gene: TRBJ1-6
d_gene: TRBD1
v_gene: TRBV3-1/TRBV3-2

CDR3nt: TGTGCCAGTGGAAGCGACGGGTACAATGAGCAGTTCTTC
CDR3aa: CASGSDGYNEQFF
abundance: NA
j_gene: TRBJ2-1
d_gene: NA
v_gene: TRBV19

CDR3nt: TGTGCCAGCAGCAAACGCCCAGGGGTCAACACCGGGGAGCTGTTTTTT
CDR3aa: CASSKRPGVNTGELFF
abundance: NA
j_gene: TRBJ2-2
d_gene: NA
v_gene: TRBV9

CDR3nt: TGTGCCATCAGTGAAGGGACTAGTGCCCACGAGCAGTACTTC
CDR3aa: CAISEGTSAHEQYF
abundance: NA
j_gene: TRBJ2-7
d_gene: TRBD2
v_gene: TRBV10-3

CDR3nt: TGTGCCAGCAGCCTGGGCAGGGGGCTAGATAACACTGAAGCTTTCTTT
CDR3aa: CASSLGRGLDNTEAFF
abundance: NA
j_gene: TRBJ1-1
d_gene: TRBD1
v_gene: TRBV7-9

CDR3nt: TGCGCCAGCAGGATCGACAGTTTAGACATGAACACTGAAGCTTTCTTT
CDR3aa: CASRIDSLDMNTEAFF
abundance: few
j_gene: TRBJ1-1
d_gene: NA
v_gene: TRBV5-1

CDR3nt: TGTGCCAGCAGCTTACAGGACAGGGGGCGCGATGAGCAGTTCTTC
CDR3aa: CASSLQDRGRDEQFF
abundance: NA
j_gene: TRBJ2-1
d_gene: TRBD1
v_gene: TRBV7-2

CDR3nt: TGCGCCAGCAGCCAACCGGGGACGGGGGGCAATCAGCCCCAGCATTTT
CDR3aa: CASSQPGTGGNQPQHF
abundance: NA
j_gene: TRBJ1-5
d_gene: NA
v_gene: TRBV4-1

CDR3nt: TGTGCCAGCTCACGCCAACAGATGAACACTGAAGCTTTCTTT
CDR3aa: CASSRQQMNTEAFF
abundance: NA
j_gene: TRBJ1-1
d_gene: NA
v_gene: TRBV18

CDR3nt: TGCGCCAGCAGCCAAGGTTCGACTTGGCACGGGAGTGCCGGGGAGCTGTTTTTT
CDR3aa: CASSQGSTWHGSAGELFF
abundance: NA
j_gene: TRBJ2-2
d_gene: NA
v_gene: TRBV4-1

CDR3nt: TGTGCCAGCAGCCTAGGCGGTCAGGGATCCTATGGCTACACCTTC
CDR3aa: CASSLGGQGSYGYTF
abundance: NA
j_gene: TRBJ1-2
d_gene: NA
v_gene: TRBV7-2

CDR3nt: TGTGCCAGCAGCTTAGACAGGGGCTTCGTGACCGGGGAGCTGTTTTTT
CDR3aa: CASSLDRGFVTGELFF
abundance: few
j_gene: TRBJ2-2
d_gene: NA
v_gene: TRBV11-2

CDR3nt: TGCGCCAGCAGCTCCGGGTCGGTCACTGAAGCTTTCTTT
CDR3aa: CASSSGSVTEAFF
abundance: NA
j_gene: TRBJ1-1
d_gene: NA
v_gene: TRBV4-3

CDR3nt: TGTGCCAGCAGTTTATCGATAGGGACACCCTGGAACACCGGGGAGCTGTTTTTT
CDR3aa: CASSLSIGTPWNTGELFF
abundance: NA
j_gene: TRBJ2-2
d_gene: NA
v_gene: TRBV27

CDR3nt: TGTGCCAGCTCACAAGGACAGGGCCCACTGTATGGCTACACCTTC
CDR3aa: CASSQGQGPLYGYTF
abundance: few
j_gene: TRBJ1-2
d_gene: TRBD1
v_gene: TRBV18

CDR3nt: TGTGCCAGTACTCGGAAGGGGTGGATGAACACTGAAGCTTTCTTT
CDR3aa: CASTRKGWMNTEAFF
abundance: few
j_gene: TRBJ1-1
d_gene: NA
v_gene: TRBV19

CDR3nt: TGTGCCAGCAGGGGGACAGGTGGGGTGAATGAGCAGTTCTTC
CDR3aa: CASRGTGGVNEQFF
abundance: NA
j_gene: TRBJ2-1
d_gene: TRBD1
v_gene: TRBV6-5

CDR3nt: TGCGCCAGCAGCTTGCGGGGGGGCGCGGGTACTGAAGCTTTCTTT
CDR3aa: CASSLRGGAGTEAFF
abundance: NA
j_gene: TRBJ1-1
d_gene: NA
v_gene: TRBV5-1

CDR3nt: TGTGCCAGCAGTGGAGAGGGGACTAGCTCCAATGAGCAGTTCTTC
CDR3aa: CASSGEGTSSNEQFF
abundance: many
j_gene: TRBJ2-1
d_gene: TRBD2
v_gene: TRBV6-4

CDR3nt: TGTGCCAGCAGTACAGCTAACTATGGCTACACCTTC
CDR3aa: CASSTANYGYTF
abundance: NA
j_gene: TRBJ1-2
d_gene: NA
v_gene: TRBV28

CDR3nt: TGTGCCAGCAGCGTGGACGAGGGTCAGCCCCAGCATTTT
CDR3aa: CASSVDEGQPQHF
abundance: NA
j_gene: TRBJ1-5
d_gene: NA
v_gene: TRBV9

CDR3nt: TGTGCCAGCAGCCCCAGAGTCAGCAGGGGAATACCTAGGAACACCGGGGAGCTGTTTTTT
CDR3aa: CASSPRVSRGIPRNTGELFF
abundance: NA
j_gene: TRBJ2-2
d_gene: NA
v_gene: TRBV6-6

CDR3nt: TGTGCCAGTAGACGCGGGACGGCGGACAATCAGCCCCAGCATTTT
CDR3aa: CASRRGTADNQPQHF
abundance: NA
j_gene: TRBJ1-5
d_gene: NA
v_gene: TRBV19

CDR3nt: TGCAGCGTTGAAGGTAGACAGGACGTACCCGGGACTAATGAAAAACTGTTTTTT
CDR3aa: CSVEGRQDVPGTNEKLFF
abundance: NA
j_gene: TRBJ1-4
d_gene: NA
v_gene: TRBV29-1

CDR3nt: TGTGCCAGCAGCCAAGACTATGAGCAGTTCTTC
CDR3aa: CASSQDYEQFF
abundance: NA
j_gene: TRBJ2-1
d_gene: NA
v_gene: TRBV3-1/TRBV3-2

CDR3nt: TGTGCCACCAGCAGGGGGGGGCATGGCACCGGGGAGCTGTTTTTT
CDR3aa: CATSRGGHGTGELFF
abundance: NA
j_gene: TRBJ2-2
d_gene: NA
v_gene: TRBV15

CDR3nt: TGTGCCAGCAGTACAGGGGGAAGCAATCAGCCCCAGCATTTT
CDR3aa: CASSTGGSNQPQHF
abundance: NA
j_gene: TRBJ1-5
d_gene: TRBD1
v_gene: TRBV3-1/TRBV3-2

CDR3nt: TGTGCCAGCTCAAGAGAGAACACCGGGGAGCTGTTTTTT
CDR3aa: CASSRENTGELFF
abundance: NA
j_gene: TRBJ2-2
d_gene: NA
v_gene: TRBV18

CDR3nt: TGTGCCAGTAGTATCCGGGGGACCCCGAACACTGAAGCTTTCTTT
CDR3aa: CASSIRGTPNTEAFF
abundance: NA
j_gene: TRBJ1-1
d_gene: NA
v_gene: TRBV19

CDR3nt: TGTGCCAGCAGCGGGGGACAGGCCCGCAATCAGCCCCAGCATTTT
CDR3aa: CASSGGQARNQPQHF
abundance: NA
j_gene: TRBJ1-5
d_gene: TRBD1
v_gene: TRBV5-5